The entry below gives a single T cell receptor (beta chain) sequence along with its context. Antigen: not known. This sample was taken from a study of response to subunit inactivated influenza vaccine. TCRdb reprocessed the RT-PCR reads via MiXCR and lists one record per CDR3 protein. This table has hundreds of thousands of distinct CDR3 sequences, approximately 14% appearing once. The V end lost 1 base, the J end lost 8 bases, and 15 bases lay between the germline ends. This CDR3 has 16 residues. Germline V lookup: CDR1 LGHDT, CDR2 YNNKEL (reference sequence). Study-wide results and caveats: The authors offered the suggestion that each seasonal influenza vaccination recruits few new T cells.

The clonotype comes from a man in his fifties who received an inactivated influenza vaccine. The rearrangement links TRBV3-1 to TRBJ1-6; D remains ambiguous. The sequencing here drew on PBMCs from blood, taken 11 to 12 days after vaccination. The CDR3 coding sequence is TGTGCCAGCAGCCAAGGTCTTCGCTTAAACTATTCACCCCTCCACTTT. The encoded protein is CASSQGLRLNYSPLHF. The full variable domain, rest sourced from reference TRBV3-1 and TRBJ1-6, is DTAVSQTPKYLVTQMGNDKSIKCEQNLGHDTMYWYKQDSKKFLKIMFSYNNKELIINETVPNRFSPKSPDKAHLNLHINSLELGDSAVYFCASSQGLRLNYSPLHFGNGTRLTVT.